This TCR beta chain was captured in a study of blood T cell repertoires in COVID-19. Method: immunoSEQ multiplex PCR; TCRdb's copy keeps in-frame clones and lacks some. Of 80,000 or so clones in the sample, around 86% were seen once. This CDR3 is built from 21 residues. Source material: peripheral blood. The V gene is TRBV21-1, the J gene TRBJ2-1; no DNA check was done on the table's D call, TRBD2. TRBV21-1 counts as a pseudogene. The receptor was isolated from a human donor in a cohort sampled during active COVID-19. The CDR3 protein is CASSMGTSSSGGPCLYNEQFF. CDR3 DNA: TGTGCCAGCAGCATGGGGACCTCCTCTAGCGGGGGGCCTTGCCTCTACAATGAGCAGTTCTTC.